The 9 T cell receptor beta chains in this list originate from one sample, sequenced in a study of T cell repertoires in cytomegalovirus infection. These receptors have no known antigen. TCRdb reanalysed the reads using MiXCR and keeps one entry per CDR3 protein. The sample holds approximately 76,000 distinct CDR3 sequences, approximately 24% seen once. This sample comprised CD8+ T cells from cultured PBMCs, obtained from culture after CMV antigen stimulation. The receptors were sampled from a human donor in good health (CMV status not recorded). Some clones in this sample may be carry-over from other donors' samples.

The chain couples TRBV7-9 to TRBJ2-5; 8 nucleotides match TRBD1. The V and J ends lost 2 bases and 4 bases, in that order; junction bases with no gene match: 6. The CDR3 is made up of 15 amino acids. Germline V lookup: CDR1 SEHNR, CDR2 FQNEAQ (reference sequence). CDR3 amino acids: CASSLWEQGGETQYF. CDR3 DNA: TGTGCCAGCAGCTTATGGGAACAGGGGGGAGAGACCCAGTACTTC.

On this clonotype itself: A clone one base away is much larger, so this may be a read error. CDR3: CASSIFVEGNTIYF. For the CDR3, the DNA is TGTGCCAGTAGTATTTTTGTGGAAGGAAACACCATATATTTT. This chain connects TRBV19 to TRBJ1-3, with D unclear. The CDR3 sequence is 14 residues long. Germline values: CDR1 LNHDA, CDR2 SQIVND (reference sequence). V was cut by 3 bases and J by 4 bases, with 10 bases left in between.

This clonotype showed up many times. This CDR3 is CASSQEGNRGSTGELFF. In nucleotides, the CDR3 is TGTGCCAGCAGCCAAGAAGGGAACAGGGGGAGTACCGGGGAGCTGTTTTTT. The chain combines TRBV4-2 with TRBJ2-2; 8 nucleotides agree with TRBD1. CDR3 length equals 17 residues. Trimming at V came to 0 bases and at J to 5 bases, leaving 8 bases not matched to a gene. The germline CDR1 and CDR2 sequences are LGHNA and YNFKEQ.

V gene TRBV6-1 combines with J gene TRBJ2-1, with 8 nucleotides matching TRBD2. Unmatched junction bases numbered 10, after V lost 10 bases and J lost 8 bases. CDR1 and CDR2 from the germline V gene are MNHNS and SASEGT. The length of the CDR3 is 13 residues. CDR3 nucleotides: TGTGCCACCGGGAGGGGGGAATGGGATGAGCAGTTCTTC. It specifies CATGRGEWDEQFF.

J is TRBJ1-1 and V is TRBV19; D is unclear. V shed 2 bases and J shed 3 bases, with 10 bases lying between them. CDR1 is LNHDA and CDR2 is SQIVND in the germline V gene (reference sequence). CDR3 length equals 14 residues. CDR3 nucleotides: TGTGCCAGTAGTATATTCGACCAGGACACTGAAGCTTTCTTT. Translation gives CASSIFDQDTEAFF.

This clonotype was picked up many times. The chain carries TRBV12-3 or TRBV12-4 and TRBJ2-7; tentative D call: TRBD2 (5 bases). Trimming removed 0 bases from V and 2 bases from J, with 8 bases in between. The CDR3 sequence is 14 residues long. This chain's CDR3 is CASSLAGVAYEQYF. CDR3 nucleotide sequence: TGTGCCAGCAGTTTAGCGGGAGTAGCCTACGAGCAGTACTTC.

Only a few counts were recorded for this clonotype. The chain recombines TRBV12-3 or TRBV12-4 with TRBJ1-4; D not certain. The CDR3 extends over 16 amino acids. V was pared by 3 bases and J by 3 bases, with 14 bases between. The CDR3 sequence: CASSFKRNTANEKLFF. The CDR3 nucleotides are TGTGCCAGCAGTTTTAAAAGGAATACGGCTAATGAAAAACTGTTTTTT.

Only a few counts were recorded for this clonotype. The chain employs TRBV7-9 and TRBJ1-1; D might be TRBD1 (5 bases). V was clipped by 4 bases and J by 5 bases, with 20 bases between them. This CDR3 is 16 amino acids long. CDR1 and CDR2 (germline): SEHNR, FQNEAQ (reference sequence). CDR3 region: CASSSRMGGVGTEAFF. For the CDR3, the DNA is TGTGCCAGCAGCTCCCGAATGGGGGGGGTGGGGACTGAAGCTTTCTTT.

The genes are TRBV5-5 and TRBJ1-2; no firm D call. From germline, CDR1 is SGHKS and CDR2 YYEKEE (reference sequence). V lost 0 bases and J 4 bases, leaving 7 bases between the germline ends. This CDR3 has 13 amino acids. CDR3 in amino acids: CASSLGLGYGYTF. Here the CDR3 DNA reads TGTGCCAGCAGCTTGGGACTGGGCTATGGCTACACCTTC.